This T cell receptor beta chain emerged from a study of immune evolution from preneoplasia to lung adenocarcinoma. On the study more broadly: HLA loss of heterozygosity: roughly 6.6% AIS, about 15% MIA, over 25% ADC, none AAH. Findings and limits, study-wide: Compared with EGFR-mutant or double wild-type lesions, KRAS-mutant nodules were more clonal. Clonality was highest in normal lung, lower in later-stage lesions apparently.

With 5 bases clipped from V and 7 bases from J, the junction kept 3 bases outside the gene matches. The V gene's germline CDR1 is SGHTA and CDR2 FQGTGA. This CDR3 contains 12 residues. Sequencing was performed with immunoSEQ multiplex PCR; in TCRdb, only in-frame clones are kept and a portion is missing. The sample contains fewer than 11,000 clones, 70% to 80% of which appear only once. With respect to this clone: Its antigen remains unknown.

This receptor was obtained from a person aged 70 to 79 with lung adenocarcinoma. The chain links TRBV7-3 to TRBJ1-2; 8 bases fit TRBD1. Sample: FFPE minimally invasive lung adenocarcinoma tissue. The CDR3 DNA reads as TGTGCCAGCAGCCATGACAGGGGTGGCTACACCTTC. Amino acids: CASSHDRGGYTF. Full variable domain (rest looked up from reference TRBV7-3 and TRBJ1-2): GAGVSQTPSNKVTEKGKYVELRCDPISGHTALYWYRQSLGQGPEFLIYFQGTGAADDSGLPNDRFFAVRPEGSVSTLKIQRTERGDSAVYLCASSHDRGGYTFGSGTRLTVV.